The 5 T cell receptor beta chains presented below share a single source sample, sequenced in a study of blood T cells in healthy people across ages (dated by TCRdb to 2013 to 2016). Libraries were made using 5' RACE. Sequencing was carried out with an Illumina HiSeq 2500. A second PCR of roughly 6 to 11 cycles was run with a J-beta primer mix and a sample-barcoded 5' primer. In-frame beta chains were kept once TCRdb had trimmed the public reads at Q25 with fastp and called clones with MiXCR. Identical CDR3 proteins give one entry, which carries the most common genes and DNA. Present in this sample are about 640,000 distinct CDR3 sequences, 58% of which were seen just once. Clones ranked in the top ten supply approximately 40% of the sample. Sequenced material: blood. These receptors all stem from a man between 60 and 75 years old in good health.

The chain employs TRBV11-2 and TRBJ2-5; no reliable D call. V dropped 3 bases and J dropped 5 bases, with 16 bases sitting between them. The CDR3 covers 15 residues. Germline V gene lookup returns CDR1 SGHAT and CDR2 FQNNGV. This chain's CDR3 is CASSFRADPRETQYF. The CDR3, as DNA: TGTGCCAGCAGCTTCCGAGCCGACCCGAGGGAGACCCAGTACTTC.

The rearrangement links TRBV20-1 to TRBJ2-1, with 14 bases matching TRBD2. Trimming removed 2 bases from V and 12 bases from J; junction bases left unmatched: 12. The germline V gene encodes CDR1 DFQATT and CDR2 SNEGSKA (reference sequence). There are 16 residues in the CDR3. The CDR3 region has the DNA TGCAGTGCTAGAATCAGGGGACTAGCGGGAGCAATTACGCAGTTCTTC. It is translated as CSARIRGLAGAITQFF.

The chain joins TRBV11-2 to TRBJ2-1; 9 positions agree with TRBD2. This CDR3 has 15 residues. After removal of 1 base from V and 7 bases from J, the junction contained 5 bases not matched to a gene. Germline V gene data show CDR1 as SGHAT and CDR2 as FQNNGV. CDR3 amino acids: CASSLGAGGANEQFF. The CDR3 DNA reads TGTGCCAGCAGCTTAGGGGCGGGGGGGGCGAATGAGCAGTTCTTC.

This clonotype came up a few times. The V and J genes are TRBV5-1 and TRBJ1-1; D is ambiguous. Germline values: CDR1 SGHRS, CDR2 YFSETQ. V dropped 4 bases and J dropped 0 bases, with 13 bases sitting between them. CDR3 length equals 15 residues. The CDR3 is CASSQSTRMNTEAFF. In DNA, the CDR3 is TGCGCCAGCAGCCAATCCACACGGATGAACACTGAAGCTTTCTTT.

The CDR3: CASSYSKVTGWTQFF. The CDR3 DNA sequence: TGTGCCAGCAGTTACTCGAAAGTAACAGGATGGACCCAGTTCTTC. The chain couples TRBV6-5 to TRBJ2-1; D possibly corresponds to TRBD1 (5 bases). Germline V gene lookup returns CDR1 MNHEY and CDR2 SVGAGI. The CDR3 is made up of 15 amino acids. V gave up 0 bases and J gave up 13 bases, with 19 bases separating them.